This T cell receptor (beta chain) appears in the sequencing data of a study of blood T cells in healthy people across ages. CDR1 and CDR2 from the germline V gene are SGHRS and YFSETQ. This CDR3 has 14 residues. This clonotype appeared a single time. Together with a sample-barcoded 5' primer, a J-beta primer mix was included in a second PCR lasting about 6 to 12 cycles. TCRdb reprocessed the 5' RACE reads with MiXCR, giving one entry per CDR3 protein. Seen here are roughly 680,000 distinct CDR3 sequences, approximately 50% observed once, and the top ten hold 25% to 35%. Per sample, extraction of total RNA gave at least 5.5 micrograms in every case.

The chain joins TRBV5-1 to TRBJ2-5; D remains ambiguous. The J call may be incorrect, as the DNA end agrees better with TRBJ2-7. The clonotype comes from a woman aged 55-75 years in good health. The sequenced material came from blood. This CDR3 reads CASSTGPGDSEQYF. CDR3 bases: TGCGCCAGCAGCACCGGGCCTGGTGACTCCGAGCAGTACTTC.